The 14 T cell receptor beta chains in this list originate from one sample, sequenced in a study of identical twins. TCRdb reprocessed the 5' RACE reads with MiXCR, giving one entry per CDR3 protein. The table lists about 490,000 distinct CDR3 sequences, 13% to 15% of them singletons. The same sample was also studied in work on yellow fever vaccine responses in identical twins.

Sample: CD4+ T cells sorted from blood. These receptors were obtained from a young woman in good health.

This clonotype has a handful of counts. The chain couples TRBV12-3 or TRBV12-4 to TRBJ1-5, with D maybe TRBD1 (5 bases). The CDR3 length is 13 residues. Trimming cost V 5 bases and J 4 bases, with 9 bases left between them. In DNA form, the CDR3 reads TGTGCCAGCAGTGGAGGACAAAATCAGCCCCAGCATTTT. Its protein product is CASSGGQNQPQHF.

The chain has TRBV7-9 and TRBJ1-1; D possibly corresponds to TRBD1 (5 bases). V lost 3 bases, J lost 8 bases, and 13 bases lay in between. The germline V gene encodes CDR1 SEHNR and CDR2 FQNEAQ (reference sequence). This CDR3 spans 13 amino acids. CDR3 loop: CASSFLQGDEAFF. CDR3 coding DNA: TGTGCCAGCAGCTTCCTCCAGGGAGACGAAGCTTTCTTT.

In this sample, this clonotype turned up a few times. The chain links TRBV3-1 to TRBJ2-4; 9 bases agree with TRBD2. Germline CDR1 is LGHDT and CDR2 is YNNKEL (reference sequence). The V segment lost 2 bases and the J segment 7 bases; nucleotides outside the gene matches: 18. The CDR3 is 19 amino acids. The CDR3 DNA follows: TGTGCCAGCAGCCAAAAGAGCGAACAGCGGGGGGCCTCCCGGAACATTCAGTACTTC. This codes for CASSQKSEQRGASRNIQYF. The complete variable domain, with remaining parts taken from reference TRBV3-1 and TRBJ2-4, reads DTAVSQTPKYLVTQMGNDKSIKCEQNLGHDTMYWYKQDSKKFLKIMFSYNNKELIINETVPNRFSPKSPDKAHLNLHINSLELGDSAVYFCASSQKSEQRGASRNIQYFGAGTRLSVL.

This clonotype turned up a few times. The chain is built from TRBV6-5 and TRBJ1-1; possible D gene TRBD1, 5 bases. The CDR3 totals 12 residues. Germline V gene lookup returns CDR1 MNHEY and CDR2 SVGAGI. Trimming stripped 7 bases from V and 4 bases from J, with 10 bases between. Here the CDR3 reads CASKNGGTEAFF. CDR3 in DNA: TGTGCCAGCAAAAACGGGGGCACTGAAGCTTTCTTT.

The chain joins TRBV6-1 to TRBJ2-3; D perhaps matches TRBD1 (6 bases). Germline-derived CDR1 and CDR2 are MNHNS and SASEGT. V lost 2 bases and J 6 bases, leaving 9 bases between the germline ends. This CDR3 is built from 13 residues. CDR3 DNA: TGTGCCAGCAGTGAAAGGGGGTCGGATACGCAGTATTTT. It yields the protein CASSERGSDTQYF.

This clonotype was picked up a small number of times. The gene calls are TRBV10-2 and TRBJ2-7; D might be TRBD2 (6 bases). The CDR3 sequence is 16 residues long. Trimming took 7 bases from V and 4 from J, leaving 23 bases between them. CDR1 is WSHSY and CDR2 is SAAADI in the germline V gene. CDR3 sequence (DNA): TGCGCCAGCACGTTTCTTGCGGGACCCGGTTCATACGAGCAGTACTTC. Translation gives CASTFLAGPGSYEQYF.

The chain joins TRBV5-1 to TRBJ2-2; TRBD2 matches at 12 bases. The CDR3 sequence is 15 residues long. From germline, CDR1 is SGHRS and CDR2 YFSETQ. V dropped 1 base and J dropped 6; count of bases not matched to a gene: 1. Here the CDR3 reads CASSLRTSGAGELFF. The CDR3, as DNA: TGCGCCAGCAGCTTGCGGACTAGCGGGGCCGGGGAGCTGTTTTTT.

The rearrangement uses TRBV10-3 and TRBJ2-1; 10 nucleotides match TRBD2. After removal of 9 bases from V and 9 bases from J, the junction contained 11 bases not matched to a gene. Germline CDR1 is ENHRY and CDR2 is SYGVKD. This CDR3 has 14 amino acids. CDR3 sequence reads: CAMTGLAGDAEQFF. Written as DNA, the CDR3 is TGTGCCATGACCGGGCTAGCGGGAGACGCTGAGCAGTTCTTC.

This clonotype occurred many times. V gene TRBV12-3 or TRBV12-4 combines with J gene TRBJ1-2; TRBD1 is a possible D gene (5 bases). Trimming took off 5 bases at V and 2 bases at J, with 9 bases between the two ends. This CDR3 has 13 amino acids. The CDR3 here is CASSPTENYGYTF. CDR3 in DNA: TGTGCCAGCAGTCCGACAGAGAACTATGGCTACACCTTC.

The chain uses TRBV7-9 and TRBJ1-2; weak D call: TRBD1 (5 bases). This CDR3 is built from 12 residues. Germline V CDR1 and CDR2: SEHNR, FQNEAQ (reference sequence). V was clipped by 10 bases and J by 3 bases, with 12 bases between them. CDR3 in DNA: TGTGCCATAGAGCGGGGCTACTATGGCTACACCTTC. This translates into CAIERGYYGYTF.

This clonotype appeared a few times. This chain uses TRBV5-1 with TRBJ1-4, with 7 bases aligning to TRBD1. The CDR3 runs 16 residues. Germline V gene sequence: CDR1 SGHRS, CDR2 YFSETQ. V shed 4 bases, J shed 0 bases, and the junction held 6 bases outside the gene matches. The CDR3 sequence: CASSVDRTSTNEKLFF. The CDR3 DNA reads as TGCGCCAGCAGCGTGGACAGGACTTCAACTAATGAAAAACTGTTTTTT.

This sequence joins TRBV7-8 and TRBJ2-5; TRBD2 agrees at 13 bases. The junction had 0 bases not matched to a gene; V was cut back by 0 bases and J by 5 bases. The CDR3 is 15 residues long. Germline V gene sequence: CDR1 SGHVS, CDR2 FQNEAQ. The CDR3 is CASSLAGLAGETQYF. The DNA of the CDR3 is TGTGCCAGCAGCTTAGCGGGACTAGCGGGGGAGACCCAGTACTTC.

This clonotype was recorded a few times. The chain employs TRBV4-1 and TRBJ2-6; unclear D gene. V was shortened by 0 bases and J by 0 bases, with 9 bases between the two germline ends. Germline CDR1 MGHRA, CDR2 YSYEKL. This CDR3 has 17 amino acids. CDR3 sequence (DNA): TGCGCCAGCAGCCAAGAGTTTGCCTACTCTGGGGCCAACGTCCTGACTTTC. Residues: CASSQEFAYSGANVLTF.

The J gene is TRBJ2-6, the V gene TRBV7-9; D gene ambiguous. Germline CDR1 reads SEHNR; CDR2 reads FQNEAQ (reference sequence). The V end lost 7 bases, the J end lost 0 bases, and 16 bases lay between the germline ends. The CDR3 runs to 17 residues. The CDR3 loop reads CASIPPDTHSGANVLTF. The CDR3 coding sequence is TGTGCCAGCATCCCCCCCGACACTCACTCTGGGGCCAACGTCCTGACTTTC.